This TCR beta chain originates from a study of regulatory T cells in long-lasting Graves disease. This clonotype has ten or more counts. Time point noted: persistent/refractory GD, antithyroid drugs over 5 years with positive TRAb. PBMC RNA was the source of the TCR library. To make TCR beta libraries, researchers used iRepertoire HTBI primers and Arm-PCR of CDR3 regions. TCRdb re-analysed the multiplex PCR reads in MiXCR, keeping a single row per CDR3 protein. The sample lists almost 350,000 distinct CDR3 sequences; 20% were seen once. The germline V and J ends were trimmed by 5 bases and 5 bases, with 11 bases remaining between them. Looked up from germline, CDR1 is KGHDR and CDR2 is SFDVKD. The CDR3 totals 14 residues.

The source was peripheral blood mononuclear cells (PBMCs), collected when the disease was refractory, from a patient treated with antithyroid drugs. The receptor was isolated from a female donor with Graves disease. The chain couples TRBV24-1 to TRBJ1-4; D gene ambiguous. The CDR3 DNA follows: TGTGCCACCAGTGGGGCCGGCCGAAATGAAAAACTGTTTTTT. Amino acid sequence: CATSGAGRNEKLFF.